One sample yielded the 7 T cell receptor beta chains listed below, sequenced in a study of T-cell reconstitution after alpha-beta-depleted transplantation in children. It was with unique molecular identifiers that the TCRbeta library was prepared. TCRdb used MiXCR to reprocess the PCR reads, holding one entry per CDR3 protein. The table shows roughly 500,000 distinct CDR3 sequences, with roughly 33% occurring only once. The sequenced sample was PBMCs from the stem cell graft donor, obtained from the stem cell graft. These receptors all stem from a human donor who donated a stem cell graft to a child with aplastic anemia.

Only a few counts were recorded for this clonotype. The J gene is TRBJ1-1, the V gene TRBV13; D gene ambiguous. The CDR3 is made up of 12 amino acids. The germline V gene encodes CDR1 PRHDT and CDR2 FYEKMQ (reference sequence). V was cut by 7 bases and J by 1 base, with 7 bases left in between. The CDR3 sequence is CASNKGNTEAFF. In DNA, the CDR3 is TGTGCCAGCAACAAGGGGAACACTGAAGCTTTCTTT.

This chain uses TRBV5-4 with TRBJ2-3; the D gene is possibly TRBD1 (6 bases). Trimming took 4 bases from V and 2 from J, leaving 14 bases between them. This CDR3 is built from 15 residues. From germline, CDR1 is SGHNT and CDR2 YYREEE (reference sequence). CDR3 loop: CASSIPTGNTDTQYF. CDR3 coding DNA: TGTGCCAGCAGCATACCCACAGGGAACACAGATACGCAGTATTTT.

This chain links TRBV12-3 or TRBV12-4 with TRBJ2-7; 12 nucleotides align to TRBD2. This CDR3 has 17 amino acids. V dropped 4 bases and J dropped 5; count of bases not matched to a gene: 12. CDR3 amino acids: CASSSSPPGLAGHEQYF. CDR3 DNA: TGTGCCAGCAGTTCATCCCCTCCGGGACTAGCGGGCCACGAGCAGTACTTC.

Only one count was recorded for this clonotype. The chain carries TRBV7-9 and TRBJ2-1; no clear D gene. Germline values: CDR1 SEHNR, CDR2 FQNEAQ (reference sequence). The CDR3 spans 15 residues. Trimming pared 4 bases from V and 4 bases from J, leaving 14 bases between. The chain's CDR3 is CASSYPGMGYNEQFF. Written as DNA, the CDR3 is TGTGCCAGCAGCTACCCGGGTATGGGGTACAATGAGCAGTTCTTC.

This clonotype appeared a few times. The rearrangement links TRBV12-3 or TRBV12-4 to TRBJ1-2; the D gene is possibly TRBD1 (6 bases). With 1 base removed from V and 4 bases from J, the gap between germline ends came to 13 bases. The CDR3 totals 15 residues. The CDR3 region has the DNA TGTGCCAGCAGTTTAGGGGCAGGGGTGGGCTATGGCTACACCTTC. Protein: CASSLGAGVGYGYTF.

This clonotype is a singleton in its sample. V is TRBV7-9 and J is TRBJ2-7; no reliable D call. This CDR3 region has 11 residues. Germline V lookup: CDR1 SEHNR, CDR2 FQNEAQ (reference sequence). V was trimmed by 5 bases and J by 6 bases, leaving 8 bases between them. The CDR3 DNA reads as TGTGCCAGCAGCGCCAGTTTCGAGCAGTACTTC. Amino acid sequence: CASSASFEQYF. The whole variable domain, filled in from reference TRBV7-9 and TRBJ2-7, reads DTGVSQNPRHKITKRGQNVTFRCDPISEHNRLYWYRQTLGQGPEFLTYFQNEAQLEKSRLLSDRFSAERPKGSFSTLEIQRTEQGDSAMYLCASSASFEQYFGPGTRLTVT.

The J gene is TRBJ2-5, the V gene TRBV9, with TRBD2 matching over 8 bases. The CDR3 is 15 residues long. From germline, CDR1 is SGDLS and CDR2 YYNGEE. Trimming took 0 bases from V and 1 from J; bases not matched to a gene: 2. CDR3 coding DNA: TGTGCCAGCAGCGTAGATCGGGGGGGCCAAGAGACCCAGTACTTC. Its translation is CASSVDRGGQETQYF.